Each of the 18 T cell receptor beta chains below was sequenced from the same sample in a study of CD8+ T cells in alopecia areata. RNA extraction and reverse transcription yielded cDNA as sequencing template. The assay was immunoSEQ multiplex PCR, and TCRdb's table has in-frame clones only and misses some. The sample consists of approximately 210,000 clones, 50% to 75% of them appearing once. Treatment: oral pan-JAK inhibitor, 5-10 mg twice daily. The starting material was CD4+ T cells sorted from blood, obtained at week 4, from a patient treated with tofacitinib. The receptors originated from a human donor with alopecia areata.

This clone was seen a single time. This sequence joins TRBV15 and TRBJ2-3, with D possibly being TRBD2 (6 bases). The CDR3 loop spans 15 amino acids. Germline lookup yields CDR1 LNHNV and CDR2 YYDKDF (reference sequence). Trimming cost V 5 bases and J 2 bases, with 14 bases left between them. The CDR3 nucleotides are TGTGCCACCAGCCCAGGAGGGGTTATCACAGATACGCAGTATTTT. Protein product: CATSPGGVITDTQYF.

The chain employs TRBV30 and TRBJ1-2, with TRBD1 as a possible D gene (6 bases). The germline V and J ends were trimmed by 2 bases and 7 bases, with 14 bases remaining between them. The CDR3 contains 13 residues. The V gene's germline CDR1 is GTSNPN and CDR2 SVGIG (reference sequence). The CDR3 spells CAWSNPGVAGYTF. The CDR3 bases are TGTGCCTGGAGTAACCCAGGGGTTGCTGGCTACACCTTC. Drawing the rest from reference TRBV30 and TRBJ1-2, the complete variable domain is SQTIHQWPATLVQPVGSPLSLECTVEGTSNPNLYWYRQAAGRGLQLLFYSVGIGQISSEVPQNLSASRPQDRQFILSSKKLLLSDSGFYLCAWSNPGVAGYTFGSGTRLTVV.

This rearrangement joins TRBV19 to TRBJ1-5; D not resolved. With 4 bases removed from V and 0 bases from J, the gap between germline ends came to 13 bases. CDR1 is LNHDA, CDR2 SQIVND, per germline (reference sequence). The CDR3 is 16 amino acids. The CDR3 DNA follows: TGTGCCAGTAGTAAACGGGCCGCATATAGCAATCAGCCCCAGCATTTT. Protein: CASSKRAAYSNQPQHF.

This clone was observed once. The rearrangement uses TRBV30 and TRBJ1-2; no reliable D call. This CDR3 region has 13 residues. The germline V gene encodes CDR1 GTSNPN and CDR2 SVGIG (reference sequence). Trimming cost V 4 bases and J 3 bases, with 12 bases left between them. The CDR3 DNA reads TGTGCCTGGAAGGCAAAGGTGGACTATGGCTACACCTTC. Protein sequence: CAWKAKVDYGYTF.

This chain uses TRBV29-1 with TRBJ1-6; possibly TRBD1 for D (5 bases). V lost 7 bases and J lost 10, with 17 bases in between. The CDR3 totals 13 residues. Germline loops: CDR1 SQVTM, CDR2 ANQGSEA. CDR3 nucleotides: TGCAGCGCCCGGGGGGACCCGTACTCACCCCTCCACTTT. It encodes CSARGDPYSPLHF. Variable domain in full (rest from reference TRBV29-1 and TRBJ1-6): SAVISQKPSRDICQRGTSLTIQCQVDSQVTMMFWYRQQPGQSLTLIATANQGSEATYESGFVIDKFPISRPNLTFSTLTVSNMSPEDSSIYLCSARGDPYSPLHFGNGTRLTVT.

A remark on this clone: Other DNA sequences in this sample translate to the same CDR3. V usage is TRBV29-1 and J usage is TRBJ1-2; D not certain. V lost 4 bases to trimming and J lost 4 bases, with 7 bases between them. This CDR3 is built from 11 residues. In germline, CDR1 is SQVTM, CDR2 ANQGSEA. This CDR3 is CSVGGFYGYTF. CDR3 in DNA: TGCAGCGTTGGAGGGTTCTATGGCTACACCTTC.

This clone has only a few counts. V gene TRBV4-1 combines with J gene TRBJ2-1; tentative D call: TRBD2 (5 bases). Germline V gene sequence: CDR1 MGHRA, CDR2 YSYEKL. Trimming removed 4 bases from V and 6 bases from J, with 19 bases in between. The CDR3 contains 16 residues. DNA of the CDR3: TGCGCCAGCAGCCCAATAGGACTCGCCTCCGTCAATGAGCAGTTCTTC. Residues: CASSPIGLASVNEQFF.

The chain uses TRBV6-6 and TRBJ2-1; 10 bases agree with TRBD2. Germline-derived CDR1 and CDR2 are MNHNY and SVGAGI (reference sequence). CDR3 length: 13 residues. V shed 10 bases and J 4 bases; nucleotides not matched to a gene: 4. The CDR3 DNA follows: TGTGCCACCCGGACTAGCGGATACAATGAGCAGTTCTTC. Its protein product is CATRTSGYNEQFF.

The rearrangement links TRBV29-1 to TRBJ2-3; D may correspond to TRBD1 or TRBD2 (5 bases each). The CDR3 is 14 residues long. The germline V gene has CDR1 SQVTM and CDR2 ANQGSEA. V shed 4 bases and J shed 1 base, with 12 bases lying between them. The CDR3 spells CSVGRFRGTDTQYF. The CDR3 nucleotides read TGCAGCGTTGGGAGGTTCAGGGGCACAGATACGCAGTATTTT.

This clone was counted a single time. The rearrangement uses TRBV10-3 and TRBJ2-6; unclear D gene. The V end was cut by 5 bases, the J end by 2 bases, with 4 bases between. CDR3 length: 13 amino acids. CDR1 and CDR2 from the germline V gene are ENHRY and SYGVKD. The CDR3 here is CAISPAGANVLTF. CDR3 nucleotides: TGTGCCATCAGTCCCGCTGGGGCCAACGTCCTGACTTTC.

The V call is TRBV19, the J call TRBJ2-5; the match to TRBD1 covers 8 bases. With 3 bases clipped from V and 5 bases from J, the junction kept 11 bases outside the gene matches. There are 16 residues in the CDR3. The germline V gene encodes CDR1 LNHDA and CDR2 SQIVND (reference sequence). As DNA, the CDR3 is TGTGCCAGTAGTATTTCTATGGGGACAGGCGACGAGACCCAGTACTTC. Protein product: CASSISMGTGDETQYF.

This clone has more than one count but fewer than ten. CDR3 in DNA: TGTGCCATCAGGCCGGGACAGGAGAATGAAAAACTGTTTTTT. Protein product: CAIRPGQENEKLFF. The rearrangement joins TRBV10-3 to TRBJ1-4; 8 bases are a match to TRBD1. This CDR3 is 14 amino acids long. Germline V gene sequence: CDR1 ENHRY, CDR2 SYGVKD. With V trimmed by 6 bases and J by 5 bases, 5 bases remained unmatched.

The chain combines TRBV14 with TRBJ1-2; 7 bases line up with TRBD1. The V and J ends lost 4 bases and 2 bases, in that order; junction bases with no gene match: 7. The CDR3 contains 15 residues. From germline, CDR1 is SGHDN and CDR2 FVKESK. The CDR3 bases are TGTGCCAGCAGCCCGGGACAGCTACTAAACTATGGCTACACCTTC. It encodes CASSPGQLLNYGYTF.

The chain combines TRBV5-1 with TRBJ2-1, with TRBD2 matching over 7 bases. CDR3 length equals 15 residues. V trimming: 1 base; J trimming: 8 bases; junction bases outside the gene matches: 9. Germline CDR1 SGHRS, CDR2 YFSETQ. CDR3 region: CASSLPAGPGDEQFF. The CDR3 DNA follows: TGCGCCAGCAGCTTGCCAGCGGGGCCTGGGGATGAGCAGTTCTTC.

This chain connects TRBV6-6 to TRBJ1-5; TRBD1 matches at 9 bases. The trim removed 5 bases at V and 6 bases at J, leaving 11 bases unmatched. Germline-derived CDR1 and CDR2 are MNHNY and SVGAGI (reference sequence). The CDR3 sequence is 16 residues long. This CDR3 reads CASSPPTGGIVQPQHF. CDR3 coding DNA: TGTGCCAGCAGTCCCCCGACAGGGGGAATCGTTCAGCCCCAGCATTTT.

The V gene is TRBV29-1, the J gene TRBJ1-2; D unresolved. Germline CDR1 and CDR2: SQVTM and ANQGSEA. CDR3 length equals 10 residues. Between the trimmed V and J ends, which lost 4 bases and 8 bases, there was a span of 8 bases. DNA for the CDR3: TGCAGCGTTGGGGCCGAGGGCTACACCTTC. Encoded protein: CSVGAEGYTF.

This sequence joins TRBV7-2 and TRBJ2-5; 11 bases line up with TRBD2. The CDR3 consists of 15 residues. Trimming cost V 5 bases and J 3 bases; bases outside gene matches: 5. CDR1 is SGHTA and CDR2 is FQGNSA in the germline V gene. As DNA, the CDR3 is TGTGCCAGCAGCACCCGACTAGCGGGGAAAGAGACCCAGTACTTC. Translation: CASSTRLAGKETQYF.

V is TRBV29-1 and J is TRBJ1-1, with 8 bases lining up with TRBD1. The germline V gene encodes CDR1 SQVTM and CDR2 ANQGSEA. There are 12 residues in the CDR3. V shed 5 bases and J 5 bases; nucleotides not matched to a gene: 4. DNA of the CDR3: TGCAGCGTTCTTCAGGGGGCGACTGAAGCTTTCTTT. This translates into CSVLQGATEAFF.